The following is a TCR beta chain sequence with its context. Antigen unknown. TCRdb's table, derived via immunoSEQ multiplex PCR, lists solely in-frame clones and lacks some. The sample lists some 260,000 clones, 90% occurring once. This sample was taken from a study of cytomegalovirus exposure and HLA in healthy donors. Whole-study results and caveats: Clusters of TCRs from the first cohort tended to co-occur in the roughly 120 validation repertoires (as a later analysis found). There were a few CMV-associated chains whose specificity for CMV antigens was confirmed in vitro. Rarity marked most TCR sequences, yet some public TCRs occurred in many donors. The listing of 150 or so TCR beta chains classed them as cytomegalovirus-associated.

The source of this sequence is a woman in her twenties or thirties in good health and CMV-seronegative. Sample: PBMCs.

CDR3 nucleotides: TGCAGCGCGGAGACAGGGATTGAGGAGACCCAGTACTTC. Its protein product is CSAETGIEETQYF. This chain connects TRBV29-1 to TRBJ2-5; 7 bases map to TRBD1. V lost 7 bases to trimming and J lost 5 bases; unmatched junction nucleotides: 10. The germline gives CDR1 SQVTM, CDR2 ANQGSEA. The CDR3 covers 13 residues.